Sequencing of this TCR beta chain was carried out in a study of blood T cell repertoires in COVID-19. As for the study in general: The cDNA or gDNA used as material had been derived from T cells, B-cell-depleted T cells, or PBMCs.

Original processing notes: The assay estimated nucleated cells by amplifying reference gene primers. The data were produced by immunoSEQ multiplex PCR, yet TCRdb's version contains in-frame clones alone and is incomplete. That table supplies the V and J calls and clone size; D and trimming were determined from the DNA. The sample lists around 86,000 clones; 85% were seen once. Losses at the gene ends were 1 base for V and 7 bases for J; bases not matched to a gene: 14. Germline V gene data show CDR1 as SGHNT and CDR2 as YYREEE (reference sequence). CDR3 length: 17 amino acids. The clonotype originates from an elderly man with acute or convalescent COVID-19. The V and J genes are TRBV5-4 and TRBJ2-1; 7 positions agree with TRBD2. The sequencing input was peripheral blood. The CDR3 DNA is TGTGCCAGCAGCTTGACCTTTGGGAGGGACGTTGGGAATGAGCAGTTCTTC. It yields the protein CASSLTFGRDVGNEQFF.